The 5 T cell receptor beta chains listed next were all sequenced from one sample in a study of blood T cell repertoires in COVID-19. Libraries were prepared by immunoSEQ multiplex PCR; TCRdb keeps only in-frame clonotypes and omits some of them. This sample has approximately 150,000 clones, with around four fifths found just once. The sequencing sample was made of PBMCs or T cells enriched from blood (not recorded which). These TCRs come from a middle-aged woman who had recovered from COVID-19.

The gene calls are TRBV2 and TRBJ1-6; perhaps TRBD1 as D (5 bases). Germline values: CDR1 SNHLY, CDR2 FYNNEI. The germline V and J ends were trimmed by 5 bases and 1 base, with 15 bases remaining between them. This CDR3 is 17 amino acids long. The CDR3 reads CASSSLRGGSYNSPLHF. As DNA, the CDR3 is TGTGCCAGCAGTTCACTTCGGGGGGGTTCCTATAATTCACCCCTCCACTTT.

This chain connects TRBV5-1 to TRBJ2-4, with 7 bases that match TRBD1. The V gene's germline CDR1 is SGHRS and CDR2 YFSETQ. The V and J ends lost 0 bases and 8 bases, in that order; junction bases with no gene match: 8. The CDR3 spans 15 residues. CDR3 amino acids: CASSLEGGTWDIQYF. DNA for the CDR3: TGCGCCAGCAGCTTGGAAGGGGGCACTTGGGACATTCAGTACTTC.

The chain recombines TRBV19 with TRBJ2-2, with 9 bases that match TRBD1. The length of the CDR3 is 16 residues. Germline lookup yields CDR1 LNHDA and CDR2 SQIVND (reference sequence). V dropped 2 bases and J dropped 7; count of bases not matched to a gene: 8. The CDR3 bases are TGTGCCAGTAGTATAAAATGGGACAGGGCAGGCGGGGAGCTGTTTTTT. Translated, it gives CASSIKWDRAGGELFF. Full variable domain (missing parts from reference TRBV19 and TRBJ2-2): DGGITQSPKYLFRKEGQNVTLSCEQNLNHDAMYWYRQDPGQGLRLIYYSQIVNDFQKGDIAEGYSVSREKKESFPLTVTSAQKNPTAFYLCASSIKWDRAGGELFFGEGSRLTVL.

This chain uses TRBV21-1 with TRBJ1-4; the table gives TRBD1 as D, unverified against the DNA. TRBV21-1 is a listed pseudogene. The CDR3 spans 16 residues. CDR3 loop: CASSKSLKGLREKLFF. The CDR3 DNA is TGTGCCAGCAGCAAATCGTTGAAGGGGTTGAGGGAAAAACTGTTTTTT.

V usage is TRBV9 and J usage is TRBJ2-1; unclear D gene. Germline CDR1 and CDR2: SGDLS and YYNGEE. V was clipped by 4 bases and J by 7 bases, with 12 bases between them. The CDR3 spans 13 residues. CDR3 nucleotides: TGTGCCAGCAGCCCCACACAGAAAAATGAGCAGTTCTTC. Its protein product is CASSPTQKNEQFF. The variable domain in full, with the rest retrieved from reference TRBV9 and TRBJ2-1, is DSGVTQTPKHLITATGQRVTLRCSPRSGDLSVYWYQQSLDQGLQFLIQYYNGEERAKGNILERFSAQQFPDLHSELNLSSLELGDSALYFCASSPTQKNEQFFGPGTRLTVL.